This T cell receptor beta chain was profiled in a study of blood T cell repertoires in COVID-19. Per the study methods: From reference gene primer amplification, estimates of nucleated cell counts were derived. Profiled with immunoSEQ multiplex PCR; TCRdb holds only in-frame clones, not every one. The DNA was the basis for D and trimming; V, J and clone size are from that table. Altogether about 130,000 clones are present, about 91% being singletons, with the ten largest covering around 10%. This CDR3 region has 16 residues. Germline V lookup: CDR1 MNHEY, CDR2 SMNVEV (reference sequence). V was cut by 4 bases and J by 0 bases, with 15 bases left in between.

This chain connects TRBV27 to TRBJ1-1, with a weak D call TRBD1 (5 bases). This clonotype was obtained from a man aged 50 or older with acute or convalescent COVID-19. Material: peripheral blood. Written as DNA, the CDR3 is TGTGCCAGCAGTTGGTCCAGGGTCTCCATGAACACTGAAGCTTTCTTT. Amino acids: CASSWSRVSMNTEAFF.